One sample yielded the 9 T cell receptor beta chains listed below, sequenced in a study of cytomegalovirus exposure and HLA in healthy donors. Primers for the PCR totalled 60 Vbeta and 13 Jbeta. Assay used: immunoSEQ multiplex PCR; TCRdb lists only in-frame clones, some missing. The repertoire holds around 160,000 clones, with roughly 80% as singletons. The sample comprised PBMCs. Source of these receptors: a man aged 40-55 years in good health and CMV-seropositive.

The chain carries TRBV30 and TRBJ2-1; TRBD2 might be the D (5 bases). V lost 2 bases to trimming and J lost 4 bases, with 15 bases between them. This CDR3 is built from 15 residues. Germline CDR1 and CDR2: GTSNPN and SVGIG (reference sequence). CDR3 DNA sequence: TGTGCCTGGAGTTCTTCACTAGGGTGGTACAATGAGCAGTTCTTC. It codes for CAWSSSLGWYNEQFF.

The V call is TRBV30, the J call TRBJ2-1; the match to TRBD2 covers 8 bases. CDR1 and CDR2 (germline): GTSNPN, SVGIG (reference sequence). V was pared by 8 bases and J by 12 bases, with 15 bases of the junction left unmatched. This CDR3 has 13 residues. The CDR3 loop reads CAGSRAGGTGQFF. The CDR3 bases are TGTGCCGGCTCTCGGGCGGGAGGTACCGGGCAGTTCTTC.

This clone was detected only a few times. V is TRBV27 and J is TRBJ1-6; D call uncertain. The germline V gene has CDR1 MNHEY and CDR2 SMNVEV (reference sequence). This CDR3 has 14 amino acids. V was clipped by 4 bases and J by 7 bases, with 11 bases between them. The CDR3 loop reads CASSSRVKNSPLHF. The CDR3 DNA reads TGTGCCAGCAGTTCGAGGGTAAAGAATTCACCCCTCCACTTT.

The V and J genes are TRBV5-1 and TRBJ2-1; 8 bases line up with TRBD1. The CDR3 length is 15 residues. Germline assignment: CDR1 SGHRS and CDR2 YFSETQ. Trimming removed 2 bases from V and 9 bases from J; junction bases left unmatched: 10. The CDR3 protein is CASSFPPGQEAEQFF. CDR3 DNA: TGCGCCAGCAGCTTCCCCCCGGGACAGGAGGCTGAGCAGTTCTTC. Combining the CDR3 with reference TRBV5-1 and TRBJ2-1 gives the whole variable domain KAGVTQTPRYLIKTRGQQVTLSCSPISGHRSVSWYQQTPGQGLQFLFEYFSETQRNKGNFPGRFSGRQFSNSRSEMNVSTLELGDSALYLCASSFPPGQEAEQFFGPGTRLTVL.

The gene calls are TRBV4-2 and TRBJ1-3; the D is unclear. This CDR3 contains 17 residues. Germline CDR1 reads LGHNA; CDR2 reads YNFKEQ. Trimming removed 1 base at V and 0 bases at J, with 13 bases between. The CDR3, as DNA: TGTGCCAGCAGCCAAGCGGGAGAGACGGGCTCTGGAAACACCATATATTTT. It specifies CASSQAGETGSGNTIYF.

By share, this clone counts as medium-sized. The chain couples TRBV27 to TRBJ1-2, with a possible D match to TRBD1 (5 bases). The CDR3 runs 14 residues. The V end lost 3 bases, the J end lost 7 bases, and 15 bases lay between the germline ends. Looked up from germline, CDR1 is MNHEY and CDR2 is SMNVEV (reference sequence). The CDR3 nucleotides are TGTGCCAGCAGTTTTCTGGGGCCAGGTGTTGGCTACACCTTC. The encoded protein is CASSFLGPGVGYTF.

This clone appeared a few times. The genes are TRBV28 and TRBJ2-7, with D tentatively TRBD1 (6 bases). The germline V gene encodes CDR1 MDHEN and CDR2 SYDVKM. Trimming left V 5 bases short and J 0 bases short, with 14 bases between. This CDR3 has 15 residues. The chain's CDR3 is CASSIQGQSSYEQYF. CDR3 bases: TGTGCCAGCAGTATCCAGGGGCAGAGCTCCTACGAGCAGTACTTC.

The V call is TRBV28, the J call TRBJ1-5; 12 bases agree with TRBD1. The germline V gene encodes CDR1 MDHEN and CDR2 SYDVKM. J lost 7 bases, V lost 3 bases, and 4 bases had no gene match. The CDR3 contains 15 residues. In DNA, the CDR3 is TGTGCCAGCAGTTTTGGGGACAGGGGGCGCCAGCCCCAGCATTTT. This translates into CASSFGDRGRQPQHF.

There are a few counts of this clone. V gene TRBV9 combines with J gene TRBJ2-1; D is unresolved. Per the germline V gene, CDR1 is SGDLS and CDR2 is YYNGEE. The CDR3 extends over 14 amino acids. V lost 0 bases to trimming and J lost 5 bases, with 9 bases between them. CDR3 sequence: CASSVVSEDNEQFF. The CDR3 nucleotides are TGTGCCAGCAGCGTAGTGTCCGAGGACAATGAGCAGTTCTTC.